These 24 T cell receptor beta chains came from one sample sequenced in a study of identical twins. Each CDR3 protein gets one entry after TCRdb re-called the 5' RACE reads with MiXCR. Among approximately 1.8 million distinct CDR3 sequences listed, about 32% were seen once. The specimen was cord blood. The receptor set was obtained from a newborn girl in good health.

This clonotype was counted at least ten times. Here the CDR3 reads CAISAEGTSGGRDTQYF. DNA for the CDR3: TGTGCCATCAGTGCCGAAGGGACTAGCGGGGGGCGGGATACGCAGTATTTT. V and J are TRBV10-3 and TRBJ2-3; 15 nucleotides align to TRBD2. The CDR3 is 17 amino acids. Germline V gene data show CDR1 as ENHRY and CDR2 as SYGVKD. The V segment lost 4 bases and the J segment 6 bases; nucleotides outside the gene matches: 8.

This clonotype was observed a few times. The chain links TRBV3-1 to TRBJ2-1; D ambiguous. This CDR3 is 14 amino acids long. Trimming removed 1 base at V and 6 bases at J, with 10 bases between. Germline CDR1 and CDR2: LGHDT and YNNKEL (reference sequence). The CDR3 sequence: CASSQATVTNEQFF. CDR3 DNA: TGTGCCAGCAGCCAAGCTACTGTAACCAATGAGCAGTTCTTC.

This clonotype was picked up many times. This rearrangement joins TRBV6-6 to TRBJ2-5, with no clear D. The CDR3 is 11 residues long. V was clipped by 7 bases and J by 4 bases, with 7 bases between them. CDR1 is MNHNY and CDR2 is SVGAGI in the germline V gene (reference sequence). This CDR3 is CASTLGETQYF. The DNA for the CDR3 is TGTGCCAGCACCCTAGGAGAGACCCAGTACTTC.

This chain joins TRBV6-1 and TRBJ2-6; tentatively, D is TRBD2 (6 bases). The CDR3 loop spans 18 amino acids. The germline V gene has CDR1 MNHNS and CDR2 SASEGT. Deletions cut 4 bases from V and 0 bases from J, with 16 bases between. In DNA, the CDR3 is TGTGCCAGCAGTGTTGAAGGCTTGCGGGGCTCTGGGGCCAACGTCCTGACTTTC. It specifies CASSVEGLRGSGANVLTF.

This clonotype was counted between two and nine times. V usage is TRBV10-3 and J usage is TRBJ2-7; 7 positions match TRBD2. The CDR3 covers 14 residues. CDR1 is ENHRY, CDR2 SYGVKD, per germline. With V trimmed by 0 bases and J by 9 bases, 8 bases remained unmatched. This CDR3 reads CAISESRGAGWQYF. CDR3 DNA: TGTGCCATCAGTGAGTCTAGAGGAGCGGGGTGGCAGTACTTC.

The chain has TRBV10-3 and TRBJ1-1; D possibly corresponds to TRBD1 (5 bases). V lost 1 base, J lost 8 bases, and 11 bases lay in between. This CDR3 is 13 amino acids long. From germline, CDR1 is ENHRY and CDR2 SYGVKD. For the CDR3, the DNA is TGTGCCATCAGTGAGTTAGGGGTATTCGAAGCTTTCTTT. Translated, it gives CAISELGVFEAFF.

This clonotype was recorded a few times. The chain is built from TRBV7-2 and TRBJ2-7; weak D call: TRBD2 (6 bases). The germline CDR1 and CDR2 sequences are SGHTA and FQGNSA. The CDR3 totals 14 residues. V was pared by 6 bases and J by 0 bases, with 12 bases between. Here the CDR3 DNA reads TGTGCCAGCAGAAATACTAGCAGCTCCTACGAGCAGTACTTC. Translated: CASRNTSSSYEQYF.

The rearrangement joins TRBV20-1 to TRBJ2-5; TRBD2 is a possible D gene (5 bases). This CDR3 has 12 amino acids. The V and J ends lost 6 bases and 5 bases respectively, with 13 bases between them. Germline-derived CDR1 and CDR2 are DFQATT and SNEGSKA (reference sequence). CDR3 residues: CSAAPSTETQYF. The CDR3 bases are TGCAGTGCCGCACCTAGCACGGAGACCCAGTACTTC.

This rearrangement joins TRBV20-1 to TRBJ2-2, with 13 positions matching TRBD2. The CDR3 runs to 14 residues. Germline CDR1 DFQATT, CDR2 SNEGSKA (reference sequence). Trimming at V came to 4 bases and at J to 8 bases, leaving 4 bases not matched to a gene. As DNA, the CDR3 is TGCAGTGCTACCGGACTAGCGGGAGCTGGGGAGCTGTTTTTT. It yields the protein CSATGLAGAGELFF.

The chain employs TRBV28 and TRBJ2-7, with TRBD1 as a possible D gene (6 bases). Trimming cost V 5 bases and J 4 bases, with 15 bases left between them. The CDR3 length is 14 residues. Germline CDR1 and CDR2: MDHEN and SYDVKM. The CDR3 DNA is TGTGCCAGCAGTGACAGGACCCCTCCTTACGAGCAGTACTTC. It codes for CASSDRTPPYEQYF.

Details on this clonotype: At one end, the junction sequence differs from germline, possibly due to a read error. V usage is TRBV9 and J usage is TRBJ2-1, with 10 bases aligning to TRBD2. Germline V CDR1 and CDR2: SGDLS, YYNGEE. This CDR3 region has 16 residues. The CDR3 reads CASSGHSGGPINERFF. The CDR3 DNA is TGTGCCAGCAGCGGCCATAGCGGGGGGCCGATCAATGAGCGGTTCTTC.

V usage is TRBV25-1 and J usage is TRBJ1-1; D ambiguous. V shed 1 base and J shed 3 bases, with 21 bases lying between them. The CDR3 runs 18 residues. CDR1 and CDR2 from the germline V gene are MGHDK and SYGVNS. The CDR3 DNA follows: TGTGCCAGCAGTGAATGGGCCCGGGGAGGGAAGAGAGACACTGAAGCTTTCTTT. Protein product: CASSEWARGGKRDTEAFF.

This rearrangement joins TRBV6-4 to TRBJ1-1; maybe TRBD1 (6 bases). The CDR3 consists of 14 residues. The V and J ends lost 7 bases and 1 base respectively, with 13 bases between them. Germline lookup yields CDR1 MRHNA and CDR2 SNTAGT. In DNA form, the CDR3 reads TGTGCCAGCATTCCGGGACACCCGAACACTGAAGCTTTCTTT. Translated: CASIPGHPNTEAFF.

The V and J genes are TRBV12-3 or TRBV12-4 and TRBJ1-5; a possible D gene is TRBD1 (5 bases). The length of the CDR3 is 17 residues. The V and J ends lost 2 bases and 0 bases respectively, with 14 bases between them. The CDR3 DNA reads TGTGCCAGCAGTTTAATAACAAGGGGTTATAGCAATCAGCCCCAGCATTTT. Amino acid sequence: CASSLITRGYSNQPQHF.

V usage is TRBV12-3 or TRBV12-4 and J usage is TRBJ1-2; 9 bases match TRBD1. V dropped 6 bases and J dropped 4; count of bases not matched to a gene: 9. The CDR3 is made up of 15 amino acids. The CDR3 DNA follows: TGTGCCAGCAGCACAGGGGGGGGACAGGGCTATGGCTACACCTTC. It translates to CASSTGGGQGYGYTF.

This clonotype appeared a few times. V is TRBV3-1 and J is TRBJ1-2, with unresolved D. CDR3 size: 12 residues. Germline V gives CDR1 LGHDT, CDR2 YNNKEL (reference sequence). Trimming pared 4 bases from V and 8 bases from J, leaving 11 bases between. DNA of the CDR3: TGTGCCAGCAGCCGCACCTCCCAGGGCTACACCTTC. Encoded protein: CASSRTSQGYTF.

CDR3 sequence: CASSLSWGADEQYF. CDR3 sequence (DNA): TGTGCCAGCAGCTTAAGTTGGGGGGCGGATGAGCAGTACTTC. The V and J genes are TRBV7-6 and TRBJ2-7; D may match TRBD1 or TRBD2 (6 bases each). With 2 bases removed from V and 7 bases from J, the gap between germline ends came to 15 bases. Germline lookup yields CDR1 SGHVS and CDR2 FNYEAQ. The CDR3 runs 14 residues.

There are a few counts of this clonotype. The chain has TRBV2 and TRBJ2-3; possible D gene TRBD1, 5 bases. The CDR3 contains 13 residues. CDR1 is SNHLY and CDR2 is FYNNEI in the germline V gene. Trimming pared 5 bases from V and 4 bases from J, leaving 10 bases between. CDR3 amino acids: CASSRGWADTQYF. The CDR3 nucleotides are TGTGCCAGCAGTAGGGGTTGGGCAGATACGCAGTATTTT.

This rearrangement joins TRBV9 to TRBJ2-3; D may be TRBD2 (7 bases). The germline V and J ends were trimmed by 0 bases and 0 bases, with 11 bases remaining between them. The CDR3 is 16 amino acids. Germline V CDR1 and CDR2: SGDLS, YYNGEE. CDR3 nucleotides: TGTGCCAGCAGCGTAGGCGGGGGCCGGAGCACAGATACGCAGTATTTT. This encodes CASSVGGGRSTDTQYF.

The CDR3 reads CAWSEAYYGYTF. The CDR3 region has the DNA TGTGCCTGGAGTGAAGCCTACTATGGCTACACCTTC. The chain joins TRBV30 to TRBJ1-2, with unresolved D. The CDR3 is 12 residues long. Trimming cost V 1 base and J 3 bases, with 6 bases left between them. CDR1 and CDR2 (germline): GTSNPN, SVGIG (reference sequence). Looking up the rest from reference TRBV30 and TRBJ1-2 gives the full variable domain: SQTIHQWPATLVQPVGSPLSLECTVEGTSNPNLYWYRQAAGRGLQLLFYSVGIGQISSEVPQNLSASRPQDRQFILSSKKLLLSDSGFYLCAWSEAYYGYTFGSGTRLTVV.

There are a few counts of this clonotype. The chain carries TRBV29-1 and TRBJ2-4; 11 bases align to TRBD2. The J call may not be correct, given that the DNA end is closer to TRBJ2-7. The germline V gene has CDR1 SQVTM and CDR2 ANQGSEA. The CDR3 extends over 14 amino acids. The DNA for the CDR3 is TGCAGCGTTGAAATGGGACTAGCGGCCTGCGAGCAGTACTTC. As protein: CSVEMGLAACEQYF.

The chain is built from TRBV12-3 or TRBV12-4 and TRBJ2-2, with D uncertain. The V and J ends lost 6 bases and 7 bases respectively, with 15 bases between them. CDR3 length: 14 residues. CDR3 protein: CASSGTNLNGELFF. CDR3 in DNA: TGTGCCAGCAGCGGCACTAATCTCAACGGGGAGCTGTTTTTT.

V usage is TRBV7-8 and J usage is TRBJ1-2; no clear D. The V end was cut by 4 bases, the J end by 1 base, with 16 bases between. There are 16 residues in the CDR3. Germline V gene sequence: CDR1 SGHVS, CDR2 FQNEAQ. The CDR3 nucleotides read TGTGCCAGCAGCTCCTCCGCCATAAGGGTTAACTATGGCTACACCTTC. Its translation is CASSSSAIRVNYGYTF.

As to this clonotype: This clone may be a read error of a much larger clone one base away. This chain uses TRBV7-2 with TRBJ2-1; D is ambiguous. The germline V gene has CDR1 SGHTA and CDR2 FQGNSA. CDR3 length equals 13 residues. The DNA of the CDR3 is TGTGCCAGCGGCTTAGCCCCTGACAATGAGCAGTTCTTC. Translating it yields CASGLAPDNEQFF.